This is a list of T cell receptor beta chains from one sample in a study of blood T cell repertoires in COVID-19. TCRdb keeps only in-frame clones here, not all; method: immunoSEQ multiplex PCR. The table records 500,000 or so clones, roughly 87% of them present only once. Sequenced input: PBMCs or T cells enriched from blood (not recorded which). The receptors here all came from a woman aged 18-29 years who had recovered from COVID-19. Both conserved end residues are part of each CDR3. D genes are given only for firm matches.

j_call d_call v_call cdr3_nt cdr3_aa
TRBJ2-5 TRBD2 TRBV7-3 TGTGCCAGCAGCCTAGCGGGGGGGCCTGAAGAGACCCAGTACTTC CASSLAGGPEETQYF
TRBJ2-3 - TRBV5-1 TGCGCCAGCAGCCTCAGGTCCAACACAGATACGCAGTATTTT CASSLRSNTDTQYF
TRBJ2-7 - TRBV21-1 TGTGCCAGCAGCAAAGGGCAGGGGCCGACAGTGGGCTCCTACGAGCAGTACTTC CASSKGQGPTVGSYEQYF
TRBJ1-2 - TRBV10-3 TGTGCCATCAGTGAGAAAGGCAGGCACTATGGCTACACCTTC CAISEKGRHYGYTF
TRBJ2-1 TRBD1 TRBV5-1 TGCGCCAGCAGCCCAGGGGGACACCTATACAATGAGCAGTTCTTC CASSPGGHLYNEQFF
TRBJ2-5 - TRBV30 TGTGCCTGGAAGGACTCGGGGAAGGAAGAGACCCAGTACTTC CAWKDSGKEETQYF
TRBJ2-5 - TRBV21-1 TGTGCCAGCAGCAAAGATGGTGGAGAGGGCTCCCTGCAAGAGACCCAGTACTTC CASSKDGGEGSLQETQYF
TRBJ1-2 TRBD1 TRBV6-6 TGTGCCAGCAGCCGTCGGACAGGCGTCAATGGCTACACCTTC CASSRRTGVNGYTF
TRBJ1-1 TRBD1 TRBV10-3 TGTGCCATCGCAGGGGCTTCGGGCAGGGGGGCCACTGAAGCTTTCTTT CAIAGASGRGATEAFF
TRBJ1-5 TRBD1 TRBV30 TGTGCCTGGACGTCCGGGACAGGGAATCAGCCCCAGCATTTT CAWTSGTGNQPQHF
TRBJ2-7 TRBD2 TRBV4-1 TGCGCCAGCACGCGTACTAGCGGCGCCTACGAGCAGTACTTC CASTRTSGAYEQYF
TRBJ2-5 - TRBV2 TGTGCCAGCAGTGAAGCCCTTACTTCAGAGACCCAGTACTTC CASSEALTSETQYF
TRBJ1-6 TRBD1 TRBV6-1 TGTGCCAGCAGTGAAGGCAGGGGGCCCTATAATTCACCCCTCCACTTT CASSEGRGPYNSPLHF
TRBJ2-1 TRBD2 TRBV10-2 TGCGCCAGCAGTGAAGCGGGGGGGCCCTACAATGAGCAGTTCTTC CASSEAGGPYNEQFF
TRBJ1-2 - TRBV4-2 TGTGCCAGCAGCCAAGATAGTAGCGGGACCGCTCGCTATGGCTACACCTTC CASSQDSSGTARYGYTF
TRBJ2-1 - TRBV3-1/TRBV3-2 TGTGCCAGCAGCCGTCGTTTCGAGGCCTCCTACAATGAGCAGTTCTTC CASSRRFEASYNEQFF
TRBJ2-5 TRBD2 TRBV3-1/TRBV3-2 TGTGCCAGTTCGGGGGGGGATCAAGAGACCCAGTACTTC CASSGGDQETQYF
TRBJ1-6 - TRBV30 TGTGCCTGGAGTGCACTCAGAGGAAATTCACCCCTCCACTTT CAWSALRGNSPLHF
TRBJ2-5 TRBD1 TRBV5-1 TGCGCCAGCAGCTTGATGCAGGGGGATTTAGGAGAGACCCAGTACTTC CASSLMQGDLGETQYF
TRBJ1-1 - TRBV30 TGTGCCTGGAGTGTAGGCGTGGGAGGGGATGAAGCTTTCTTT CAWSVGVGGDEAFF
TRBJ2-6 - TRBV19 TGTGCCAGCAGGCCCTCTGGGGCCAACGTCCTGACTTTC CASRPSGANVLTF
TRBJ1-6 TRBD1 TRBV7-3 TGTGCCAGCAGTTGGGACAGGGGAAATTCACCCCTCCACTTT CASSWDRGNSPLHF
TRBJ2-5 TRBD2 TRBV2 TGTGCCAGCAGTGTAGGTGGACTAGCGGGGGGTCTGGGGGAGACCCAGTACTTC CASSVGGLAGGLGETQYF
TRBJ1-6 - TRBV25-1 TGTGCCAGCAGTGAATCGGGCAGGGTCTCACCCCTCCACTTT CASSESGRVSPLHF
TRBJ1-1 - TRBV28 TGTGCCAGCAGTTTCCCCGGGGGCACTGAAGCTTTCTTT CASSFPGGTEAFF
TRBJ1-2 - TRBV7-9 TGTGCCAGCAGCCGGGACGGACTATATGGCTACACCTTC CASSRDGLYGYTF
TRBJ1-5 - TRBV24-1 TGTGCCACCAGTGATGCAGGGAAAGAACAGCCCCAGCATTTT CATSDAGKEQPQHF
TRBJ2-5 - TRBV11-2 TGTGCCAGCAGCTTAGAAAGGGGAGAGACCCAGTACTTC CASSLERGETQYF
TRBJ2-1 - TRBV3-1/TRBV3-2 TGTGCCAGCAGCCAAGACAGCACAGGGCCGAATCAGCAGTTCTTC CASSQDSTGPNQQFF
TRBJ1-6 TRBD1 TRBV11-2 TGTGCCAGCAGCTTAGGGCGTGGGACAGGGGATAATTCACCCCTCCACTTT CASSLGRGTGDNSPLHF
TRBJ2-7 - TRBV27 TGTGCCAGCACCCCGGAGGGCTCCTACGAGCAGTACTTC CASTPEGSYEQYF
TRBJ1-2 TRBD1 TRBV20-1 TGCAGTGCAACGACAGGGGGCGAATACACCTTC CSATTGGEYTF
TRBJ2-1 - TRBV19 TGTGCCAGTAGTATAGGGGGTGAGGGATACAATGAGCAGCTCTTC CASSIGGEGYNEQLF
TRBJ1-1 - TRBV5-1 TGCGCCAGCAGAGGCCAAGCGGACACTGAAGCTTTCTTT CASRGQADTEAFF
TRBJ2-1 - TRBV19 TGTGCCAGTGGTCTTCAGACAGGATCGAATGAGCAGTTCTTC CASGLQTGSNEQFF